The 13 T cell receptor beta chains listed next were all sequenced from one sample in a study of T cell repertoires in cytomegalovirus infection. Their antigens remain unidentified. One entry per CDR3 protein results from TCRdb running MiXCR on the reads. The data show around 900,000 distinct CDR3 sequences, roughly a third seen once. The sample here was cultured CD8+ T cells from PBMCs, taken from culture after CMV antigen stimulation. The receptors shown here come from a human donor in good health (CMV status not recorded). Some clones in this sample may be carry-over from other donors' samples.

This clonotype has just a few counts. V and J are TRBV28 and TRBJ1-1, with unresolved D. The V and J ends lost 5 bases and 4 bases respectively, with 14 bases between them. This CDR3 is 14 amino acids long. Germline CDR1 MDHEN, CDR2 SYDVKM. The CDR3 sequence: CASSARGWGTEAFF. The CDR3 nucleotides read TGTGCCAGCAGTGCCCGAGGCTGGGGCACTGAAGCTTTCTTT.

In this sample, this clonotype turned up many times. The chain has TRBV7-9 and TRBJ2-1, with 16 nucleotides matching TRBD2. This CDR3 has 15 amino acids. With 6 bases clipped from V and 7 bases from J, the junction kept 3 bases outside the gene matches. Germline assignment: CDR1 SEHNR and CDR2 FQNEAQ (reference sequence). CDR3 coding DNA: TGTGCCAGCAGTGGGACTAGCGGGGGGGAAAATGAGCAGTTCTTC. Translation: CASSGTSGGENEQFF.

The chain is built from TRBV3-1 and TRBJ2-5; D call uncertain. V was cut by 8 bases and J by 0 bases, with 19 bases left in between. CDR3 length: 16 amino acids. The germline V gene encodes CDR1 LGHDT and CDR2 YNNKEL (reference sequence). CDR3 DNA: TGTGCCAGCCGAGCGTTCCCGCCTTCGTACCAAGAGACCCAGTACTTC. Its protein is CASRAFPPSYQETQYF.

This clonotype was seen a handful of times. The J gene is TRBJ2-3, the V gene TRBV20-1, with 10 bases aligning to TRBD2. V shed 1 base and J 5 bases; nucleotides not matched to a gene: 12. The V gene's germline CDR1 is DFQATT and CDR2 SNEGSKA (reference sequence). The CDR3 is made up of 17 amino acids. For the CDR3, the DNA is TGCAGTGCTAGAGTTACCGCTAAGCGGGGGGGCGGAGATACGCAGTATTTT. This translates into CSARVTAKRGGGDTQYF.

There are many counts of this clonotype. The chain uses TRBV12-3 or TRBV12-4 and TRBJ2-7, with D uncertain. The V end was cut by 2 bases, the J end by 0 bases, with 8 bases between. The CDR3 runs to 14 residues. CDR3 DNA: TGTGCCAGCAGTTTATCGCCGAGCTCCTACGAGCAGTACGTC. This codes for CASSLSPSSYEQYV.

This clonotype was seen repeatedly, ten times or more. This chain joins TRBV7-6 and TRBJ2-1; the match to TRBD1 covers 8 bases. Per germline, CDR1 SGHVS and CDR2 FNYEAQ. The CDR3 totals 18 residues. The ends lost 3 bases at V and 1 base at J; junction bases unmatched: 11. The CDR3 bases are TGTGCCAGCAGCTTTTTAGGATCGCGGGACAGGTCCTACAATGAGCAGTTCTTC. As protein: CASSFLGSRDRSYNEQFF.

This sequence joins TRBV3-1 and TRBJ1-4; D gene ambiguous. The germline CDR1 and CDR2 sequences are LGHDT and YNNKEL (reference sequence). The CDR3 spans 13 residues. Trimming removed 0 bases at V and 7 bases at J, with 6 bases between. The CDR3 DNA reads TGTGCCAGCAGCCAAGATGAGGGTGAAAAACTGTTTTTT. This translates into CASSQDEGEKLFF.

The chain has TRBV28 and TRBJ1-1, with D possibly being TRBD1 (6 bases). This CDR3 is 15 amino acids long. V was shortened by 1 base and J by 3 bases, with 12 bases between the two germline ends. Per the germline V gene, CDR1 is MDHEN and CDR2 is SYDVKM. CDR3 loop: CASSLSGVEYTEAFF. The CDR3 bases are TGTGCCAGCAGTTTATCAGGGGTAGAGTACACTGAAGCTTTCTTT.

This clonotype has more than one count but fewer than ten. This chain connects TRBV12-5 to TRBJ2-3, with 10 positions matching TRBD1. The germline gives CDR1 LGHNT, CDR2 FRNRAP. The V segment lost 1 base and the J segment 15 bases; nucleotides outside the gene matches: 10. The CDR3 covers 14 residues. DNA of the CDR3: TGTGCTAGTGGTTTGGCTACTCCGACAGGGGGCCCCTATTTT. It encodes CASGLATPTGGPYF.

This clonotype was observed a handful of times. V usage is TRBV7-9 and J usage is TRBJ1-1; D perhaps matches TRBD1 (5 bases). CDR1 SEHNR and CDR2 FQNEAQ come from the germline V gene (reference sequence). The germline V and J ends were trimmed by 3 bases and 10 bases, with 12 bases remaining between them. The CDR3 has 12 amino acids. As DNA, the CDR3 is TGTGCCAGCAGCTTGTCTCTAAGGGGAGCTTTCTTT. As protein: CASSLSLRGAFF.

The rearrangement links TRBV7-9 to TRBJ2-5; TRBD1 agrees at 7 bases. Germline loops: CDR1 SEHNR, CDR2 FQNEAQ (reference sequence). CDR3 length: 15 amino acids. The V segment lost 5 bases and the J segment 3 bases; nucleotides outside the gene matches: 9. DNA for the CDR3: TGTGCCAGCAGCAAAAAAACAGGGGCCAAAGAGACCCAGTACTTC. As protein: CASSKKTGAKETQYF.

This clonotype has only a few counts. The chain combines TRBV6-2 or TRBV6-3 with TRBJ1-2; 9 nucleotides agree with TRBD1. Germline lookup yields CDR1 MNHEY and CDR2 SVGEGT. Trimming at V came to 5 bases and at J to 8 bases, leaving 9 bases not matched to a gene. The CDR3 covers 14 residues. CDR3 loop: CASSTPDRGEGYTF. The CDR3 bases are TGTGCCAGCAGTACCCCGGACAGGGGAGAAGGCTACACCTTC.

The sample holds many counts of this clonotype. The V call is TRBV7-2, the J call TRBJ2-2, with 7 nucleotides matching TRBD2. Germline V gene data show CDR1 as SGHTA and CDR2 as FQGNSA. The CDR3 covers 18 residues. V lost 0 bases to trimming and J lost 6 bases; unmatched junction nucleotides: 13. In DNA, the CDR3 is TGTGCCAGCAGCTTAGCGTGGTTCCTAGCGGAACTGGCCGGGGAGCTGTTTTTT. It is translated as CASSLAWFLAELAGELFF.